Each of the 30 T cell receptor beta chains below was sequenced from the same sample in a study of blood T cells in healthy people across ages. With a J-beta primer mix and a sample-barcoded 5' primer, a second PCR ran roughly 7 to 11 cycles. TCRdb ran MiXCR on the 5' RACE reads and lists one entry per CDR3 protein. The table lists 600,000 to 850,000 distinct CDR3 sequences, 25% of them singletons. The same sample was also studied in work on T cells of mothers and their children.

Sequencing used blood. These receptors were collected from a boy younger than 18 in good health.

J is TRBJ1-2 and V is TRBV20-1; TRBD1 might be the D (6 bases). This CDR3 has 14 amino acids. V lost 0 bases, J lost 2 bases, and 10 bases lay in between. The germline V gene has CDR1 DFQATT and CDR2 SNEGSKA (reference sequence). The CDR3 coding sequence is TGCAGTGCTAGAGATCGGACAGCAAACTATGGCTACACCTTC. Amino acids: CSARDRTANYGYTF.

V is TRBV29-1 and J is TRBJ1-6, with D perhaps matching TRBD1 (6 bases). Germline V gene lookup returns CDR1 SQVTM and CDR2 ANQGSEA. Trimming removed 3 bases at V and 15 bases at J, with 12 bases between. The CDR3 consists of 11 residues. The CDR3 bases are TGCAGCGTTGAGCAGGGGAGTGTCCTCCACTTT. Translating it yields CSVEQGSVLHF.

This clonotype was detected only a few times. The CDR3 DNA follows: TGTGCCAGCAGCAGAACCACAGGTAAACCCTCCTACGAGCAGTACTTC. Translation gives CASSRTTGKPSYEQYF. J is TRBJ2-1 and V is TRBV7-9, with D possibly being TRBD1 (5 bases). The last part of the DNA fits TRBJ2-7 better; the J call may be wrong. The germline gives CDR1 SEHNR, CDR2 FQNEAQ (reference sequence). The CDR3 contains 16 residues.

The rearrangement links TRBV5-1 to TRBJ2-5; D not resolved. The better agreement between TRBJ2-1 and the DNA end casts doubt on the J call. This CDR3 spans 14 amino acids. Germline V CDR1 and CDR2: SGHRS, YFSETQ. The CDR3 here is CASTEGLESNEQFF. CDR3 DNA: TGCGCCAGCACCGAAGGGTTGGAGAGCAATGAGCAGTTCTTC.

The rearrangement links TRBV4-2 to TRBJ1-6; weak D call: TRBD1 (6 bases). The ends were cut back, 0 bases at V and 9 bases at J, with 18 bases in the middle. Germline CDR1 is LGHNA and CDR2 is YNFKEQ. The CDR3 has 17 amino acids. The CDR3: CASSQDQARTATSPLHF. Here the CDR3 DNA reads TGTGCCAGCAGCCAAGATCAGGCCCGGACAGCCACTTCACCCCTCCACTTT.

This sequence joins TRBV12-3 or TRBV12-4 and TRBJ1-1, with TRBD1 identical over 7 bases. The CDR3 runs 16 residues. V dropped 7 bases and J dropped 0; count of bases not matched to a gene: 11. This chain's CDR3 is CASNSGDRLMNTEAFF. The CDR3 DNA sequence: TGTGCCAGCAATTCTGGGGACAGACTAATGAACACTGAAGCTTTCTTT.

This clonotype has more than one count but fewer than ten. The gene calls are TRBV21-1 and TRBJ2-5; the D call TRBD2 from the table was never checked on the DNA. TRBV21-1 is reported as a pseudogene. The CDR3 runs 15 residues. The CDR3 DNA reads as TGTGCCAGCAGCAAGAGAGGGCTAGCCCAAGAGACCCAGTACTTC. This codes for CASSKRGLAQETQYF.

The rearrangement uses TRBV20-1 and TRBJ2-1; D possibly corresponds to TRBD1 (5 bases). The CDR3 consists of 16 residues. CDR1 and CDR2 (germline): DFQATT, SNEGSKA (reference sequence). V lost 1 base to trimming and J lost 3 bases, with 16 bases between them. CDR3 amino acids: CSARVVGANYYNEQFF. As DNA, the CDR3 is TGCAGTGCTAGAGTCGTAGGGGCAAACTACTACAATGAGCAGTTCTTC.

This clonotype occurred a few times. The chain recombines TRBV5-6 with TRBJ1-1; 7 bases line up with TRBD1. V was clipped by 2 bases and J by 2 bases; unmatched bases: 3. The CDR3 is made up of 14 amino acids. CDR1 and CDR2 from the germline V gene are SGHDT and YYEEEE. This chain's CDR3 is CASSLQGPNTEAFF. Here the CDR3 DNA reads TGTGCCAGCAGCTTACAGGGGCCTAACACTGAAGCTTTCTTT.

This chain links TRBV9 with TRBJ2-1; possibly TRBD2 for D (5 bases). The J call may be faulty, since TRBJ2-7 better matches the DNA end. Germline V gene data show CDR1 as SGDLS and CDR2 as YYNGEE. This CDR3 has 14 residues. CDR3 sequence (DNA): TGTGCCAGCAGCGTAGAGGGTGGAGGCTACGAGCAGTACTTC. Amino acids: CASSVEGGGYEQYF.

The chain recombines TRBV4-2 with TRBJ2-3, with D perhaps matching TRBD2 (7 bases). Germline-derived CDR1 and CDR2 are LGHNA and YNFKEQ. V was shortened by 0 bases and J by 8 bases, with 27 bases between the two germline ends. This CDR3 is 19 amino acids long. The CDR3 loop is CASSQDYSRGAEGTGTQYF. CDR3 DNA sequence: TGTGCCAGCAGCCAAGATTATAGTCGGGGGGCCGAAGGCACTGGTACGCAGTATTTT.

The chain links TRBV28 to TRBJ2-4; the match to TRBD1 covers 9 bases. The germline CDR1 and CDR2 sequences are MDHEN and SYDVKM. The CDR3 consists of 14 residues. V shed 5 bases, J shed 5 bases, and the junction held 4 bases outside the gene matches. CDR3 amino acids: CASSPRTGENIQYF. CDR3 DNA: TGTGCCAGCAGTCCCCGGACAGGGGAAAACATTCAGTACTTC.

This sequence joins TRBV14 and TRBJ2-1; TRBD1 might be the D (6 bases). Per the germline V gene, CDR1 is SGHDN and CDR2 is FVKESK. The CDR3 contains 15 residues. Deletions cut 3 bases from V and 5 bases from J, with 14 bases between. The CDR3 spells CASSHTFQGNNEQFF. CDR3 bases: TGTGCCAGCAGCCATACTTTTCAGGGGAACAATGAGCAGTTCTTC. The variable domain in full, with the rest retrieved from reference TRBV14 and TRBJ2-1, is EAGVTQFPSHSVIEKGQTVTLRCDPISGHDNLYWYRRVMGKEIKFLLHFVKESKQDESGMPNNRFLAERTGGTYSTLKVQPAELEDSGVYFCASSHTFQGNNEQFFGPGTRLTVL.

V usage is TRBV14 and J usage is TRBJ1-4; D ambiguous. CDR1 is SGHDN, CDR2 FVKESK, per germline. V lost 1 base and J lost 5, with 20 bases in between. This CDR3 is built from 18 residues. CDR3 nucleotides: TGTGCCAGCAGCCAAGGATCCAGAATCAAACCCTTGAATGAAAAACTGTTTTTT. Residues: CASSQGSRIKPLNEKLFF.

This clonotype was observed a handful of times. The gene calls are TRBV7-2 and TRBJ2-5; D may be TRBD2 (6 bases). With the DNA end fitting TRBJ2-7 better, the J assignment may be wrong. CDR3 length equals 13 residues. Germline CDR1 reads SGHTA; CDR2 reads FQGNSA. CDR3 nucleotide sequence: TGTGCCAGCAGCTTCCTAGCGTTTCCCGAGCAGTACTTC. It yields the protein CASSFLAFPEQYF.

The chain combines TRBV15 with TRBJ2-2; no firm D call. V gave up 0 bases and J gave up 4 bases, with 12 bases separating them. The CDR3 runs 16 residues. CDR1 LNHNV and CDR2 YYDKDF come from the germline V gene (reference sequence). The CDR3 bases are TGTGCCACCAGCAGAGATCGGAATCGGGCCACCGGGGAGCTGTTTTTT. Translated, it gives CATSRDRNRATGELFF.

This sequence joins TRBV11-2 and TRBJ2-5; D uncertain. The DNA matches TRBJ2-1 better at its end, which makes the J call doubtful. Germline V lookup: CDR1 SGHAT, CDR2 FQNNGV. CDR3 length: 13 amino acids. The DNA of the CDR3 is TGTGCCAGCAGCCTTAGGAACTACAATGAGCAGTTCTTC. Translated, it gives CASSLRNYNEQFF.

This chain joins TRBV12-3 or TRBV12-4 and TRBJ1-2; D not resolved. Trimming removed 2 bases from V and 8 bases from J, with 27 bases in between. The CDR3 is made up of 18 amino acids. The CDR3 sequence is CASSLYITPSEDRRGYTF. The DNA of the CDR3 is TGTGCCAGCAGTTTATATATAACACCGTCTGAGGACCGGAGAGGCTACACCTTC.

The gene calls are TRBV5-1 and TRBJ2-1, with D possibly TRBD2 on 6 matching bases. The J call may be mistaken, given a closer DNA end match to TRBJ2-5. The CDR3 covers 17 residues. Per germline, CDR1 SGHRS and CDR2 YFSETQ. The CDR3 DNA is TGCGCCAGCAGCTGGGGGGACCGGGCCCTAATGACGGAGACCCAGTACTTC. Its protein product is CASSWGDRALMTETQYF.

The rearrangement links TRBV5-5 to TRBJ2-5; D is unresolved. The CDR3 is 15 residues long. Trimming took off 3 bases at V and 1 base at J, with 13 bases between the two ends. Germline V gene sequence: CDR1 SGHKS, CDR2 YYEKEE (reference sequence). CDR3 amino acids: CASSSLGQFQETQYF. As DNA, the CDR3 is TGTGCCAGCAGCTCTCTCGGGCAGTTCCAAGAGACCCAGTACTTC.

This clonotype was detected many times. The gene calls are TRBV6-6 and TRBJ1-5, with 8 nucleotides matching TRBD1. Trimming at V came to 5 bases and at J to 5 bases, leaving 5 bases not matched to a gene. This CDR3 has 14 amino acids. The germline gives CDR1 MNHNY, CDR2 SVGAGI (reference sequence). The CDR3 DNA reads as TGTGCCAGCAGTCATACAGGGGGGGATCAGCCCCAGCATTTT. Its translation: CASSHTGGDQPQHF.

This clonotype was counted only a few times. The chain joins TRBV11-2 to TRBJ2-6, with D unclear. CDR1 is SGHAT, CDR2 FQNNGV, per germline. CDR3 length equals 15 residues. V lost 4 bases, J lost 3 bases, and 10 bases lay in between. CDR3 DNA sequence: TGTGCCAGCAGCTCTCTCGGGCGTGGGGCCAACGTCCTGACTTTC. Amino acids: CASSSLGRGANVLTF.

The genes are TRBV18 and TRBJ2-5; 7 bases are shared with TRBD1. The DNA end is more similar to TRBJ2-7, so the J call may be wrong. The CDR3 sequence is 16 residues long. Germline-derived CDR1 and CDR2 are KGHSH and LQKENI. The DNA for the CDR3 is TGTGCCAGCTCACCACCCACTGGGGACAGCTCCTACGAGCAGTACTTC. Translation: CASSPPTGDSSYEQYF.

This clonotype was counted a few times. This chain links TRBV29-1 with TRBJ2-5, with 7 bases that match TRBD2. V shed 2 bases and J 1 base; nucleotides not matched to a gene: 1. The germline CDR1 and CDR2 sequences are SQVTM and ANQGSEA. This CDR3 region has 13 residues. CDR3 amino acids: CSVERTSQETQYF. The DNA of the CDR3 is TGCAGCGTTGAACGGACTAGCCAAGAGACCCAGTACTTC. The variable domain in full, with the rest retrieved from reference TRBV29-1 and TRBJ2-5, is SAVISQKPSRDICQRGTSLTIQCQVDSQVTMMFWYRQQPGQSLTLIATANQGSEATYESGFVIDKFPISRPNLTFSTLTVSNMSPEDSSIYLCSVERTSQETQYFGPGTRLLVL.

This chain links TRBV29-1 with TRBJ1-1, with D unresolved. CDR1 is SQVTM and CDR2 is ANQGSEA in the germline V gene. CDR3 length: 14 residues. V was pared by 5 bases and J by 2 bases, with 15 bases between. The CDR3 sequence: CSVFGFQENTEAFF. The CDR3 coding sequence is TGCAGCGTTTTTGGTTTTCAGGAAAACACTGAAGCTTTCTTT.

CDR3 loop: CSARSGLGGYQETQYF. For the CDR3, the DNA is TGCAGTGCTAGATCAGGGCTAGGGGGCTACCAAGAGACCCAGTACTTC. J is TRBJ2-5 and V is TRBV20-1; TRBD1 agrees at 7 bases. There are 16 residues in the CDR3. Germline V gene data show CDR1 as DFQATT and CDR2 as SNEGSKA (reference sequence). J was trimmed by 0 bases and V by 2 bases; bases with no gene match: 9.

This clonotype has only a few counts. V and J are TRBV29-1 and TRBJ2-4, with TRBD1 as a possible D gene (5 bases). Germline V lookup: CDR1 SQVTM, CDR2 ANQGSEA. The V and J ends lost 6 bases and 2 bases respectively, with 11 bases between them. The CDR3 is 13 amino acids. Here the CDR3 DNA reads TGCAGCGTCACCGACAGTTCCAAAAACATTCAGTACTTC. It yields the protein CSVTDSSKNIQYF.

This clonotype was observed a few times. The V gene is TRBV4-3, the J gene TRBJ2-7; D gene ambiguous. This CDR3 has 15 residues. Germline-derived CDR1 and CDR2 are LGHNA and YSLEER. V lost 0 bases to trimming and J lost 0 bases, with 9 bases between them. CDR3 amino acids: CASSQDRADSYEQYF. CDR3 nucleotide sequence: TGCGCCAGCAGCCAAGACCGTGCGGACTCCTACGAGCAGTACTTC.

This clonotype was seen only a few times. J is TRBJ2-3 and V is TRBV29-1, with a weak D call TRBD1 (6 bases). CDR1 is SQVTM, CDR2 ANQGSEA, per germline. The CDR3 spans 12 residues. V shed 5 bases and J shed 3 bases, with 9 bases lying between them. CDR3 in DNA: TGCAGCGTTTACGGACAGACAGATACGCAGTATTTT. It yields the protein CSVYGQTDTQYF.

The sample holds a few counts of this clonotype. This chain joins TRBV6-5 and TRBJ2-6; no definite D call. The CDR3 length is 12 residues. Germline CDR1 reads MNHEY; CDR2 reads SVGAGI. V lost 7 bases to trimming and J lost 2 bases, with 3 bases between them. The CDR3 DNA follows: TGTGCCAGCACAACTGGGGCCAACGTCCTGACTTTC. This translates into CASTTGANVLTF.